This TCR beta chain was recorded in a study of regulatory T cells in long-lasting Graves disease. Study-wide context: Recently diagnosed Graves' patients had received antithyroid drugs for under 3 months.

Time point specified: newly diagnosed GD, antithyroid drugs for less than 3 months. The TCR library was prepared using RNA isolated from PBMCs. Each of the patients was recruited from an endocrinology department situated in Xi'an, China. The EDTA tubes were filled with 7.5 to 9 milliliters of drawn peripheral blood. Arm-PCR of CDR3 regions and iRepertoire HTBI primers were the basis on which TCR beta libraries were built. The authors' processing: Samples revealed approximately 60 TRBV and 15 or so TRBJ segments. TCRdb processed the multiplex PCR reads anew with MiXCR; each CDR3 protein has one entry. The V and J calls and clone size come from TCRdb's table, not from the authors' own analysis. Among about 320,000 distinct CDR3 sequences listed, 15% to 20% were seen once. On this clonotype: A read error may be the cause here, since a much bigger clone is one base away.

Germline CDR1 is SQVTM and CDR2 is ANQGSEA. V was pared by 4 bases and J by 0 bases, with 20 bases of the junction left unmatched. CDR3 length: 20 residues. The J gene is TRBJ1-4, the V gene TRBV29-1; 7 bases align to TRBD1. The sequenced sample was peripheral blood mononuclear cells (PBMCs), obtained at new diagnosis, from a patient treated with antithyroid drugs. The clonotype was recovered from a female donor with Graves disease. The CDR3: CSVGDLVGAGGVPTNEKLFF. DNA for the CDR3: TGCAGCGTTGGAGATCTAGTGGGAGCAGGGGGTGTGCCAACTAATGAAAAACTGTTTTTT.